This TCR beta chain was identified in a study of blood T cells in healthy people across ages. Trimming left V 8 bases short and J 1 base short, with 12 bases between. Germline V gives CDR1 SNHLY, CDR2 FYNNEI. CDR3 length: 14 amino acids. Primers used in a second PCR of about 7 to 12 cycles were a sample-barcoded 5' primer and a J-beta primer mix. Any given sample supplied a minimum of 3 million CDR3-containing paired-end reads. TCRdb called the 5' RACE reads again in MiXCR, with one record for every CDR3 protein. The sample lists about 1.7 million distinct CDR3 sequences, 28% seen once, with 7.7% in the top ten.

This chain links TRBV2 with TRBJ1-5; no clear D gene. The sample consisted of blood. The receptor comes from a woman aged 25 to 39 in good health. CDR3 nucleotide sequence: TGTGCCAGCTACTCCGGACGCAGCAATCAGCCCCAGCATTTT. It specifies CASYSGRSNQPQHF.